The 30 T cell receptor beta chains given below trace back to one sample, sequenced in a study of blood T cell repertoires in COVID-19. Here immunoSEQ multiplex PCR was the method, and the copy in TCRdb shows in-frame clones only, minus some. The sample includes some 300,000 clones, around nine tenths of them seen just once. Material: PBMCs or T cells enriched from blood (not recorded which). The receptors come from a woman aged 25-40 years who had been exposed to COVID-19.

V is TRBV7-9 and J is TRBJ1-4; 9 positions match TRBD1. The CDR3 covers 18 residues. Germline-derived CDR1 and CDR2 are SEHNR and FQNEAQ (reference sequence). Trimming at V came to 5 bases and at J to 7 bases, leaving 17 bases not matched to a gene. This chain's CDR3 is CASSTRRAPTGGGEKLFF. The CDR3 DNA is TGTGCCAGCAGCACCCGAAGGGCACCGACAGGGGGGGGTGAAAAACTGTTTTTT.

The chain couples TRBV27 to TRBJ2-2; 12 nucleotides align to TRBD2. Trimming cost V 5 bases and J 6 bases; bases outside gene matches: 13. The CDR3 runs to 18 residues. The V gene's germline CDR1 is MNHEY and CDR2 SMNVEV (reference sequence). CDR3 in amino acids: CASSLRELAGGRAGELFF. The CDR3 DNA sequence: TGTGCCAGCAGTCTTCGGGAACTAGCGGGGGGTCGAGCCGGGGAGCTGTTTTTT.

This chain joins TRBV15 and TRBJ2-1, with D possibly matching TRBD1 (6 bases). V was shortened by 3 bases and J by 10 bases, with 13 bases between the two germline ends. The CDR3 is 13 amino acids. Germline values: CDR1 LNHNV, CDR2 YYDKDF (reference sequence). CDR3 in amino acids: CATSSQDSSEQFF. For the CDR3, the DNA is TGTGCCACCAGCAGCCAGGACAGCTCCGAGCAGTTCTTC.

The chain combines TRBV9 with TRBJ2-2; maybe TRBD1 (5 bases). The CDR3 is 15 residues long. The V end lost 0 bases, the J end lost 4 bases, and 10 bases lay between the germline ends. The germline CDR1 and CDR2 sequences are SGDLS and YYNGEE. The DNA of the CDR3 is TGTGCCAGCAGCGTAGAGGGGATGGGCACCGGGGAGCTGTTTTTT. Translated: CASSVEGMGTGELFF.

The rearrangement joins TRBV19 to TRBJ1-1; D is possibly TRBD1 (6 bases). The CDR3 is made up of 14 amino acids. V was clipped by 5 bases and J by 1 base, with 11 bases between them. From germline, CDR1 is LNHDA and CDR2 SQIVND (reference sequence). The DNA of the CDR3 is TGTGCCAGTAGTGTCACAGGGCCGAACACTGAAGCTTTCTTT. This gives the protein CASSVTGPNTEAFF. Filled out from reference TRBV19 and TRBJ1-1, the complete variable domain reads DGGITQSPKYLFRKEGQNVTLSCEQNLNHDAMYWYRQDPGQGLRLIYYSQIVNDFQKGDIAEGYSVSREKKESFPLTVTSAQKNPTAFYLCASSVTGPNTEAFFGQGTRLTVV.

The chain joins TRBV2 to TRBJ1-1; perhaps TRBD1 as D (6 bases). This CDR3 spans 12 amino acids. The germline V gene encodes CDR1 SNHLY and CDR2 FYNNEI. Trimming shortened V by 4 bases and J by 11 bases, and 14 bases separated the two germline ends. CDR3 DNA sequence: TGTGCCAGCAGTGCAAACAGGGAGTCGGCTTTCTTT. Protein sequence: CASSANRESAFF. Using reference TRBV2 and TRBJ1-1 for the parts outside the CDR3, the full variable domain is EPEVTQTPSHQVTQMGQEVILRCVPISNHLYFYWYRQILGQKVEFLVSFYNNEISEKSEIFDDQFSVERPDGSNFTLKIRSTKLEDSAMYFCASSANRESAFFGQGTRLTVV.

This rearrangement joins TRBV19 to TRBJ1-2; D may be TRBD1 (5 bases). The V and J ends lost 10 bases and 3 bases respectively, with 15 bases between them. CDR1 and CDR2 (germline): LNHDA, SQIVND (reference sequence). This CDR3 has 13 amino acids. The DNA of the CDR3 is TGTGCCATCCACCGGGGGGTGGACTATGGCTACACCTTC. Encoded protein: CAIHRGVDYGYTF.

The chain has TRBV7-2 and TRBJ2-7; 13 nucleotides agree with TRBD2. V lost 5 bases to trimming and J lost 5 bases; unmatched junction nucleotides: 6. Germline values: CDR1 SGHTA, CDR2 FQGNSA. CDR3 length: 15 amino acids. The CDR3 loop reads CASSRGTSGIHEQYF. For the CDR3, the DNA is TGTGCCAGCAGCAGAGGGACTAGCGGGATCCACGAGCAGTACTTC. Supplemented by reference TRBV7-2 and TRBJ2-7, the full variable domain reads GAGVSQSPSNKVTEKGKDVELRCDPISGHTALYWYRQSLGQGLEFLIYFQGNSAPDKSGLPSDRFSAERTGGSVSTLTIQRTQQEDSAVYLCASSRGTSGIHEQYFGPGTRLTVT.

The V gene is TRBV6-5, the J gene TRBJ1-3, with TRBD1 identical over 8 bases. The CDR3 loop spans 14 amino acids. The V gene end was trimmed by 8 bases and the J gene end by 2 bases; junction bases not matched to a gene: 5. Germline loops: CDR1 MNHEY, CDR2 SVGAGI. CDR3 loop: CASVRQGPGNTIYF. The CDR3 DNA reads TGTGCCAGCGTCCGACAGGGGCCTGGAAACACCATATATTTT.

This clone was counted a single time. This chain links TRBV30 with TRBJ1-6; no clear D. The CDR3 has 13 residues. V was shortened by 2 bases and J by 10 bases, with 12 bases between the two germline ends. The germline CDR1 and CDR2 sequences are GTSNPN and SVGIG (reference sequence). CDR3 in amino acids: CAWSRRTESPLHF. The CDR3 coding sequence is TGTGCCTGGAGTAGGAGGACGGAATCACCCCTCCACTTT.

The CDR3 DNA follows: TGTGCCAGCAGCCAAGATCTGGGACAGATCTATAATTCACCCCTCCACTTT. It translates to CASSQDLGQIYNSPLHF. V usage is TRBV14 and J usage is TRBJ1-6; 7 positions agree with TRBD1. Germline CDR1 is SGHDN and CDR2 is FVKESK. The CDR3 is made up of 17 amino acids. V lost 0 bases, J lost 3 bases, and 5 bases stayed unmatched.

CDR3 nucleotide sequence: TGTGCCAGCTCTGGGGCGCCGATAAATGAAAAACTGTTTTTT. Translation gives CASSGAPINEKLFF. The chain is built from TRBV7-9 and TRBJ1-4, with a tentative D call TRBD1 (5 bases). Germline V gene lookup returns CDR1 SEHNR and CDR2 FQNEAQ (reference sequence). The CDR3 covers 14 residues. V lost 8 bases and J 5 bases, leaving 15 bases between the germline ends.

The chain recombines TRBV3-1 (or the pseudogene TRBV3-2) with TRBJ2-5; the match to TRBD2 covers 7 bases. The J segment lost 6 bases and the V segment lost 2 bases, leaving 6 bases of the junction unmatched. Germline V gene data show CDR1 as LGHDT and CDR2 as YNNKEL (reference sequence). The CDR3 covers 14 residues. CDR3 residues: CASSQLPGTKTQYF. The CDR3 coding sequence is TGTGCCAGCAGCCAACTCCCGGGGACTAAGACCCAGTACTTC.

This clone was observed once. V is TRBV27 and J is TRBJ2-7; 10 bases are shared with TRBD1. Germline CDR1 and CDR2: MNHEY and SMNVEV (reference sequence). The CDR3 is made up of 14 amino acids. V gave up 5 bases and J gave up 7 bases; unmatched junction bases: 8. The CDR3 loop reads CASSLGTGVWEQYF. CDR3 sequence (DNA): TGTGCCAGCAGTCTAGGGACAGGGGTCTGGGAGCAGTACTTC.

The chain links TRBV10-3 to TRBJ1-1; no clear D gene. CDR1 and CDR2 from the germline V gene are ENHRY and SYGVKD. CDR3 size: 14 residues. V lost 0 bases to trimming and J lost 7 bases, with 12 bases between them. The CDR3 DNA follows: TGTGCCATCAGTGAGTCGCGTTGGCCAGGTGAAGCTTTCTTT. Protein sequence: CAISESRWPGEAFF.

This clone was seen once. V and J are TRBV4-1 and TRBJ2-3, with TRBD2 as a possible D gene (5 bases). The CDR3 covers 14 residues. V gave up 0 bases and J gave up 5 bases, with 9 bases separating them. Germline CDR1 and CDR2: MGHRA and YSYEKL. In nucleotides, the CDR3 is TGCGCCAGCAGCCAAGATCTTCGGGGAGATACGCAGTATTTT. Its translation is CASSQDLRGDTQYF.

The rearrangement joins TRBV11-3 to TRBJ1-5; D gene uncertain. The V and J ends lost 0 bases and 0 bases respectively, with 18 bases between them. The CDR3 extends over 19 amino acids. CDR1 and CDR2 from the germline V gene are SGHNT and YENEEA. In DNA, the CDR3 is TGTGCCAGCAGCTTAGATCTAATCGAACACGGGTATAGCAATCAGCCCCAGCATTTT. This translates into CASSLDLIEHGYSNQPQHF.

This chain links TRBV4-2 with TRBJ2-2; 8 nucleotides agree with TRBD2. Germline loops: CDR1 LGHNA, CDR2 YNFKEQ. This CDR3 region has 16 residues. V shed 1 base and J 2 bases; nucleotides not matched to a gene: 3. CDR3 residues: CASSQAGGGNTGELFF. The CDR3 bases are TGTGCCAGCAGCCAAGCCGGGGGGGGAAACACCGGGGAGCTGTTTTTT.

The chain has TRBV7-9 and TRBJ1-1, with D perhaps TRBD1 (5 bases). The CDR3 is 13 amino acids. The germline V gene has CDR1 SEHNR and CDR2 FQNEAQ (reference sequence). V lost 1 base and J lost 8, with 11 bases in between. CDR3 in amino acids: CASSLVEAGEAFF. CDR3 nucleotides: TGTGCCAGCAGCTTAGTAGAGGCAGGGGAAGCTTTCTTT. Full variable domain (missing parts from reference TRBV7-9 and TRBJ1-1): DTGVSQNPRHKITKRGQNVTFRCDPISEHNRLYWYRQTLGQGPEFLTYFQNEAQLEKSRLLSDRFSAERPKGSFSTLEIQRTEQGDSAMYLCASSLVEAGEAFFGQGTRLTVV.

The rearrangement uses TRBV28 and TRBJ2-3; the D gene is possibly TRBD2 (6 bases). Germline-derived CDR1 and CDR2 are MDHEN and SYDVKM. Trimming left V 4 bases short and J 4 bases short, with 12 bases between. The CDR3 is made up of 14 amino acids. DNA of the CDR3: TGTGCCAGCAGTTGGGAACTAGCCCCAGATACGCAGTATTTT. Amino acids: CASSWELAPDTQYF.

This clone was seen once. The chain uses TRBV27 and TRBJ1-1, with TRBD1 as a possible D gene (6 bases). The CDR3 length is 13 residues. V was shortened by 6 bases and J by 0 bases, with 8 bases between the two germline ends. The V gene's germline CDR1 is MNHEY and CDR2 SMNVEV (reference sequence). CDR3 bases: TGTGCCAGCAGGAACAGGGTGAACACTGAAGCTTTCTTT. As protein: CASRNRVNTEAFF.

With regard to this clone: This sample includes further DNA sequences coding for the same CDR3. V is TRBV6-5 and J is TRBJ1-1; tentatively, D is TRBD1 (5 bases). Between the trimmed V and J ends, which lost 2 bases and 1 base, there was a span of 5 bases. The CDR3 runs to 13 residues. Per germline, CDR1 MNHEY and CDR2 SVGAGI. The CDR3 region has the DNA TGTGCCAGCAGTTACGGACAGAACACTGAAGCTTTCTTT. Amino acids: CASSYGQNTEAFF.

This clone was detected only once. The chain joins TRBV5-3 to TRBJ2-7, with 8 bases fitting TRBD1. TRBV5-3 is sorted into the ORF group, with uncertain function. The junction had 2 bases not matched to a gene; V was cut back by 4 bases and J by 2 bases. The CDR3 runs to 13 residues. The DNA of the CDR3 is TGTGCCAGAAGCCCAGGGGGCCCCTACGAGCAGTACTTC. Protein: CARSPGGPYEQYF.

The CDR3 nucleotides read TGTGCCAGCAGCCCTCACCTGAGCACTGAAGCTTTCTTT. Its translation: CASSPHLSTEAFF. The chain uses TRBV11-2 and TRBJ1-1, with D unresolved. With 5 bases removed from V and 4 bases from J, the gap between germline ends came to 11 bases. CDR3 size: 13 residues. Germline values: CDR1 SGHAT, CDR2 FQNNGV.

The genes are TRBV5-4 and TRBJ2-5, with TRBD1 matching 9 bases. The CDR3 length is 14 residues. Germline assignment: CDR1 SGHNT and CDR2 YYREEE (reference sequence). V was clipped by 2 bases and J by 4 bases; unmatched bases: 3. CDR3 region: CASSFVGQGETQYF. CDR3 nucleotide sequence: TGTGCCAGCAGCTTCGTGGGACAGGGAGAGACCCAGTACTTC.

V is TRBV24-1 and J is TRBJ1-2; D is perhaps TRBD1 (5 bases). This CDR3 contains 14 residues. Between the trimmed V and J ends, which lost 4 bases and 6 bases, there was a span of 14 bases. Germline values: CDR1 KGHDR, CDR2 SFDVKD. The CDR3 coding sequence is TGTGCCACCAGTGAAGGGGAAAGGTTAAATGGCTACACCTTC. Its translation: CATSEGERLNGYTF.

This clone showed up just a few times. CDR3 coding DNA: TGTGCCAGCAGCCGGGACAGGAACTATGGCTACACCTTC. Residues: CASSRDRNYGYTF. The chain links TRBV6-5 to TRBJ1-2; 8 bases are shared with TRBD1. V shed 6 bases and J 2 bases; nucleotides not matched to a gene: 2. Germline V gene sequence: CDR1 MNHEY, CDR2 SVGAGI. This CDR3 contains 13 residues.

The chain's CDR3 is CASSVDLAVINEQFF. In DNA, the CDR3 is TGTGCCAGCAGCGTAGATCTAGCGGTGATCAATGAGCAGTTCTTC. The chain recombines TRBV9 with TRBJ2-1; 7 bases agree with TRBD2. The V gene end was trimmed by 0 bases and the J gene end by 6 bases; junction bases not matched to a gene: 6. The CDR3 has 15 residues. In germline, CDR1 is SGDLS, CDR2 YYNGEE.

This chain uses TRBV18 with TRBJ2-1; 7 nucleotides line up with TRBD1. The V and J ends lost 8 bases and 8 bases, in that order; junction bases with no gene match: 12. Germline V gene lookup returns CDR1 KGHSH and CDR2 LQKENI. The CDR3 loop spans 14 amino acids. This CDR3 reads CASPTGEQRDEQFF. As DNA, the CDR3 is TGTGCCAGCCCTACAGGGGAGCAGAGGGATGAGCAGTTCTTC. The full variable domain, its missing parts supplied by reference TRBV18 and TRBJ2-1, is NAGVMQNPRHLVRRRGQEARLRCSPMKGHSHVYWYRQLPEEGLKFMVYLQKENIIDESGMPKERFSAEFPKEGPSILRIQQVVRGDSAAYFCASPTGEQRDEQFFGPGTRLTVL.

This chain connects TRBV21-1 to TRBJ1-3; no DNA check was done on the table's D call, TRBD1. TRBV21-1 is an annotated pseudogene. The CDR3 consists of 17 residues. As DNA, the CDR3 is TGTGCCAGCAGCGAAGTGGACAGGGGGCATTTTGGAAACACCATATATTTT. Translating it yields CASSEVDRGHFGNTIYF.